This T cell receptor beta chain stems from a study of esophageal squamous cell carcinoma under preoperative chemotherapy. Study results and limitations: Peripheral T cells migrating into the tumor appeared to partly supply post-treatment tumor-infiltrating lymphocytes.

The time point here: after preoperative PTX-NDP chemotherapy. Germline CDR1 SGHTA, CDR2 FQGNSA. The CDR3 loop spans 13 amino acids. TCRdb re-analysed the PCR reads in MiXCR, keeping a single row per CDR3 protein. This table holds around 34,000 distinct CDR3 sequences, around 50% found once. Only one count was recorded for this clonotype. Its antigen is not known. The junction shows a germline mismatch at one end, possibly a read error. The source is a human donor with esophageal squamous cell carcinoma. The donor label of this sample is uncertain. The chain carries TRBV7-2 and TRBJ2-3; D uncertain. The sample here was taken from a patient given preoperative chemotherapy. CDR3 DNA: TGTGCCAGCTCCGGGCCGTACTACGATACCCAGTATTTT. It yields the protein CASSGPYYDTQYF.